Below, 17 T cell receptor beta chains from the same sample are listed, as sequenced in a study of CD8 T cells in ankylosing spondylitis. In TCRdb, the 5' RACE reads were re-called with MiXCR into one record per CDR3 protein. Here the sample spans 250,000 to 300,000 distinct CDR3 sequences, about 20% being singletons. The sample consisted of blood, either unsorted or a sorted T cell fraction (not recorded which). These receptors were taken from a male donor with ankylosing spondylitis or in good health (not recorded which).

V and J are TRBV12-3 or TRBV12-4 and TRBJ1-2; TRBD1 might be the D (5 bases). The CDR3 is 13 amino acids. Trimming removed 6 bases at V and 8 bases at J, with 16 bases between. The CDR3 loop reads CASSGQGREGYTF. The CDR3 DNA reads TGTGCCAGCAGCGGACAAGGCCGAGAGGGCTACACCTTC.

The CDR3 here is CASSTGTGSSEQYV. In DNA, the CDR3 is TGTGCCAGCAGCACCGGGACAGGGTCGAGTGAGCAGTACGTC. The rearrangement links TRBV7-9 to TRBJ2-7; the match to TRBD1 covers 9 bases. Germline V CDR1 and CDR2: SEHNR, FQNEAQ (reference sequence). After removal of 5 bases from V and 7 bases from J, the junction contained 9 bases not matched to a gene. The CDR3 consists of 14 residues.

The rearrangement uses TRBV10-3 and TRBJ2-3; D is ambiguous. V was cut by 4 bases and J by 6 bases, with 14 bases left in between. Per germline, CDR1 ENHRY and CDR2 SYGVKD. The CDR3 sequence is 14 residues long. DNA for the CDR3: TGTGCCATCAGTGCAAGCCAAGGCATCGATACGCAGTATTTT. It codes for CAISASQGIDTQYF.

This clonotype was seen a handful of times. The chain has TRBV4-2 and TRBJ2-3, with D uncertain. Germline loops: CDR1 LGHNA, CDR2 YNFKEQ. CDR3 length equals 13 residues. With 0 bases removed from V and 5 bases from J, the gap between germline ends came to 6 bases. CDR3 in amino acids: CASSQDFRDTQYF. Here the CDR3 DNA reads TGTGCCAGCAGCCAAGATTTCAGAGATACGCAGTATTTT.

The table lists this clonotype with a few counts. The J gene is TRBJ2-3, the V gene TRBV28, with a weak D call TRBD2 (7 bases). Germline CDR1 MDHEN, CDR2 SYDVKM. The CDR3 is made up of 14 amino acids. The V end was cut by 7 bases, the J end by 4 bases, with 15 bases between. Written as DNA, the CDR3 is TGTGCCAGCACCCCTGGGGGGGCAGCAGATACGCAGTATTTT. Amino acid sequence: CASTPGGAADTQYF.

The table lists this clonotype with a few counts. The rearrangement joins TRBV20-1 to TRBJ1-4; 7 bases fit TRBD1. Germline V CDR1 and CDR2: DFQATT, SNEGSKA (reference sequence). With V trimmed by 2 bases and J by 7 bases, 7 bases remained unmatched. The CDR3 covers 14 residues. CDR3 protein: CSARSTGKTEKLFF. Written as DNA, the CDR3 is TGCAGTGCTAGATCGACAGGGAAGACTGAAAAACTGTTTTTT.

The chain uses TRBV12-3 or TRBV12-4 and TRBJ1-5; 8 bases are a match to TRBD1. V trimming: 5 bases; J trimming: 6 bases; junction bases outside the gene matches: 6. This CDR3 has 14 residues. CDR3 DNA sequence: TGTGCCAGCAGTCGGACAGGGAACGGTCAGCCCCAGCATTTT. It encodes CASSRTGNGQPQHF.

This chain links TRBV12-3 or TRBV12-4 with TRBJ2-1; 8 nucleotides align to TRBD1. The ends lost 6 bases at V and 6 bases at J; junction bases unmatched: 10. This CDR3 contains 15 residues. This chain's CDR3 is CASRGTGGWGNEQFF. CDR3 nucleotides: TGTGCCAGCAGGGGCACAGGGGGATGGGGCAATGAGCAGTTCTTC.

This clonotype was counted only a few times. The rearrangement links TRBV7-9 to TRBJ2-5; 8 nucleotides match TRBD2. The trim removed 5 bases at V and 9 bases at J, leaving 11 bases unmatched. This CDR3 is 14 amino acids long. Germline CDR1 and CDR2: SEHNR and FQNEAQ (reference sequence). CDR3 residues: CASSTRTSTQAQYF. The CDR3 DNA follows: TGTGCCAGCAGCACTAGGACTAGCACTCAGGCCCAGTACTTC.

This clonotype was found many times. The CDR3 spells CASSPGLATTGELFF. The CDR3 bases are TGCGCCAGCAGTCCCGGACTAGCGACCACCGGGGAGCTGTTTTTT. V gene TRBV10-2 combines with J gene TRBJ2-2; 9 nucleotides line up with TRBD2. The CDR3 is 15 residues long. Germline trimming cut 5 bases from V and 4 bases from J; bases unmatched to any gene: 5. The V gene's germline CDR1 is WSHSY and CDR2 SAAADI.

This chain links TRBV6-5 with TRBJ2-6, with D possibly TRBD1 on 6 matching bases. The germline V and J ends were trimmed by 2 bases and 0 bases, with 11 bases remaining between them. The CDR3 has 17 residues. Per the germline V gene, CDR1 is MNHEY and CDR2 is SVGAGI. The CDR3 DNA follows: TGTGCCAGCAGTTACGGATTACAGGGCTCTGGGGCCAACGTCCTGACTTTC. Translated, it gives CASSYGLQGSGANVLTF.

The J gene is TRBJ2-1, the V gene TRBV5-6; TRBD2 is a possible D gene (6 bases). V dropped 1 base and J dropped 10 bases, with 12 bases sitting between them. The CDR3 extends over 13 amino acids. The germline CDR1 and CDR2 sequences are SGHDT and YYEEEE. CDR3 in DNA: TGTGCCAGCAGCTTGATTAGCGGAGGGGAGCAGTTCTTC. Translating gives CASSLISGGEQFF.

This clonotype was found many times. CDR3 amino acids: CASSLVSSRDNEQFF. In nucleotides, the CDR3 is TGTGCCAGCAGCTTAGTCTCATCGAGGGACAATGAGCAGTTCTTC. The chain couples TRBV7-6 to TRBJ2-1, with a weak D call TRBD2 (5 bases). Looked up from germline, CDR1 is SGHVS and CDR2 is FNYEAQ. The CDR3 sequence is 15 residues long. V shed 1 base and J shed 5 bases, with 12 bases lying between them.

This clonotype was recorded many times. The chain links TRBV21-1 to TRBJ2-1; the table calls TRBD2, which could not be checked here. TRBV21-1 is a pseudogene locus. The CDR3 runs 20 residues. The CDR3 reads CASSKAFLAGSHGSYNEQFF. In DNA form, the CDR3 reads TGTGCCAGCAGCAAAGCGTTCCTAGCGGGATCCCATGGCTCCTACAATGAGCAGTTCTTC.

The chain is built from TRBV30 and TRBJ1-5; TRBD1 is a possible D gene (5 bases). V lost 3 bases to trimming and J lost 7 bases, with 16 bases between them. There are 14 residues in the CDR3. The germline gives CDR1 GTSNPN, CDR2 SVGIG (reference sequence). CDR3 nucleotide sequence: TGTGCCTGGAGCCTAGACAGTCTCTGGCAGCCCCAGCATTTT. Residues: CAWSLDSLWQPQHF.

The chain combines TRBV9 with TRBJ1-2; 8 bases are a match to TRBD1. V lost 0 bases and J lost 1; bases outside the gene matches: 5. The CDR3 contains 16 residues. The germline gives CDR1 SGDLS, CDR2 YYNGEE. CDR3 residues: CASSVGLQGDNYGYTF. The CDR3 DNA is TGTGCCAGCAGCGTAGGTCTACAGGGGGATAACTATGGCTACACCTTC.

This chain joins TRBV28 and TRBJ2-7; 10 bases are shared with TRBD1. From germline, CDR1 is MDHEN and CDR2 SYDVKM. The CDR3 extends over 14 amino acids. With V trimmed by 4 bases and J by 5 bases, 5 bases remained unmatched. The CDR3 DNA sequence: TGTGCCAGCAGTTCTCATGGACAGGGGGACGAGCAGTACGTC. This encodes CASSSHGQGDEQYV.